This paragraph reports one T cell receptor (beta chain). Its antigen is still unknown. V lost 0 bases, J lost 3 bases, and 8 bases lay in between. The CDR3 totals 15 residues. Germline V gene data show CDR1 as LGHNA and CDR2 as YSLEER. Samples were assayed with immunoSEQ v3.0 at survey level. TCRdb's table, derived via immunoSEQ multiplex PCR, lists solely in-frame clones and lacks some. The top ten clones hold roughly 12% of a sample with 20,000 to 25,000 clones, approximately 81% of them seen once. The record originates from a study of long-term antiretroviral therapy in people with HIV. Notes on the study in general: Control repertoires displayed wider CDR3 length ranges than the HIV repertoires.

For each donor, at least one pre-ART and at least two post-ART PBMC samples were available. Roughly 1-10 million cryopreserved PBMC were held in samples before DNA extraction. The sequencing used unsorted PBMCs, collected 0.1 years before starting antiretroviral therapy. This TCR was sampled from a middle-aged man with HIV. This sequence joins TRBV4-3 and TRBJ2-2; no definite D call. The CDR3 sequence: CASSQDWTYTGELFF. The CDR3 DNA sequence: TGCGCCAGCAGCCAAGATTGGACGTACACCGGGGAGCTGTTTTTT.